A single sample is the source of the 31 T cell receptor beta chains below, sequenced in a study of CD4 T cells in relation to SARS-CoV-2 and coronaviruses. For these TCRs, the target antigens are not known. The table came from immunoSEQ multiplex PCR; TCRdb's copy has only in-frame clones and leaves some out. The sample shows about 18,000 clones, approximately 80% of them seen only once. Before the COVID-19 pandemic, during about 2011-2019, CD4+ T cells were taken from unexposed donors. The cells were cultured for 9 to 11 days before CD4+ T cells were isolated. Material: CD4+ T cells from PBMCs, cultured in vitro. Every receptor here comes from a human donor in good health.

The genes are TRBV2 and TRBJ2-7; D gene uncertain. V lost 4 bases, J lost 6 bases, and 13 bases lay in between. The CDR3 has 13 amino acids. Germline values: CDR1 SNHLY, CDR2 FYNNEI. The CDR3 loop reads CASSVMPRSEQYF. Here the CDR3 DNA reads TGTGCCAGCAGTGTGATGCCCCGTTCCGAGCAGTACTTC. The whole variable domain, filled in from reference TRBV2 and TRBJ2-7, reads EPEVTQTPSHQVTQMGQEVILRCVPISNHLYFYWYRQILGQKVEFLVSFYNNEISEKSEIFDDQFSVERPDGSNFTLKIRSTKLEDSAMYFCASSVMPRSEQYFGPGTRLTVT.

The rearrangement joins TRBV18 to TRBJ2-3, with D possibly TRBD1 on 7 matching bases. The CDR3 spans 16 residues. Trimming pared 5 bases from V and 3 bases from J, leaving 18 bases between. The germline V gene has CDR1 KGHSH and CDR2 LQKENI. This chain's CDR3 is CASSSLEGAGTDTQYF. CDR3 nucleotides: TGTGCCAGCTCATCCCTCGAGGGGGCGGGAACAGATACGCAGTATTTT.

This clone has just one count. The CDR3 DNA sequence: TGCGCCAGCAGCTTGGGGCAGTCCTCCTACAATGAGCAGTTCTTC. Translated, it gives CASSLGQSSYNEQFF. This chain connects TRBV5-1 to TRBJ2-1; D remains unclear. The germline V gene has CDR1 SGHRS and CDR2 YFSETQ. V lost 0 bases and J 0 bases, leaving 7 bases between the germline ends. CDR3 length: 15 residues.

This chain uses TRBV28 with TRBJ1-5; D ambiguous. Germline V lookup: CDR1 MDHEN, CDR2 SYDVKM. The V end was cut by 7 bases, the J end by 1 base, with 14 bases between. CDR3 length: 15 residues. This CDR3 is CASTDGGISNQPQHF. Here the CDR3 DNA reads TGTGCCAGCACTGATGGAGGGATCAGCAATCAGCCCCAGCATTTT.

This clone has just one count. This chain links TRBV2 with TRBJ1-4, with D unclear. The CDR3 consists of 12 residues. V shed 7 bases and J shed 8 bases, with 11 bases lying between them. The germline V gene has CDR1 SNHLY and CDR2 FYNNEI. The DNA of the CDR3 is TGTGCCAGCAAAAGGACGGAGGAAAAACTGTTTTTT. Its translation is CASKRTEEKLFF.

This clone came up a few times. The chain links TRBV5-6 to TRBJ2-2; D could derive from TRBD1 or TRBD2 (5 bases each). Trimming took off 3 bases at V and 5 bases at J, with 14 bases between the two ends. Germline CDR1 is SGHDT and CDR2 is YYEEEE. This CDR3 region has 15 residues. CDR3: CASSWMGESTGELFF. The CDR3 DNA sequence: TGTGCCAGCAGCTGGATGGGGGAAAGTACCGGGGAGCTGTTTTTT.

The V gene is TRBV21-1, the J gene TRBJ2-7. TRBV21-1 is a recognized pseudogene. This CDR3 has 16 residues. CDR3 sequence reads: CASSKAPTFSSYEQYF. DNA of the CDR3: TGTGCCAGCAGCAAAGCGCCAACGTTCTCCTCCTACGAGCAGTACTTC.

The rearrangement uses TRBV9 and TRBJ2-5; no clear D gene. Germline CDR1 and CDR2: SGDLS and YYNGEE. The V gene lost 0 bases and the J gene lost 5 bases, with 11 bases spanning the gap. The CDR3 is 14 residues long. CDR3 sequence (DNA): TGTGCCAGCAGCGTAGAATCCTTCTGGGAGACCCAGTACTTC. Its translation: CASSVESFWETQYF.

This chain's CDR3 is CASSFRPYEQYF. The CDR3, as DNA: TGTGCCAGCAGTTTTCGGCCCTACGAGCAGTACTTC. The chain links TRBV28 to TRBJ2-7; D is undetermined. Germline V gene sequence: CDR1 MDHEN, CDR2 SYDVKM. V was cut by 3 bases and J by 2 bases, with 5 bases left in between. This CDR3 spans 12 amino acids.

The CDR3 bases are TGTGCCAGTACCTCGCGACTAGATTACAATGAGCAGTTCTTC. This translates into CASTSRLDYNEQFF. This chain connects TRBV19 to TRBJ2-1, with D perhaps matching TRBD2 (6 bases). The CDR3 is made up of 14 amino acids. Germline CDR1 is LNHDA and CDR2 is SQIVND (reference sequence). The V end lost 7 bases, the J end lost 4 bases, and 14 bases lay between the germline ends.

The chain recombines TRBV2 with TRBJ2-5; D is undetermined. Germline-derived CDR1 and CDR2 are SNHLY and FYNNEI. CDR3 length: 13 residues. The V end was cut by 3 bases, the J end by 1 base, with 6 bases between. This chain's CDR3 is CASSEGIQETQYF. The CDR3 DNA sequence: TGTGCCAGCAGTGAGGGGATCCAAGAGACCCAGTACTTC.

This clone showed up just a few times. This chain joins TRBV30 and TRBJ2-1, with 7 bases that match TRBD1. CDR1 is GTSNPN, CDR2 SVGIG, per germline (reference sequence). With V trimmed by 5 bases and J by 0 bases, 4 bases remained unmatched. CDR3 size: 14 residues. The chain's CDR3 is CAWVTGDSYNEQFF. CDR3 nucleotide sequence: TGTGCCTGGGTAACAGGGGACTCCTACAATGAGCAGTTCTTC. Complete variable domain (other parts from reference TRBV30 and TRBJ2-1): SQTIHQWPATLVQPVGSPLSLECTVEGTSNPNLYWYRQAAGRGLQLLFYSVGIGQISSEVPQNLSASRPQDRQFILSSKKLLLSDSGFYLCAWVTGDSYNEQFFGPGTRLTVL.

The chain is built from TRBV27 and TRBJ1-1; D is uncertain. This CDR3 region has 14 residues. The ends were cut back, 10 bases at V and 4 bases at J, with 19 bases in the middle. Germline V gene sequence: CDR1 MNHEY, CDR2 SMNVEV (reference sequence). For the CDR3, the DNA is TGTGCCACCCGTTATCCCGACATCCTCACTGAAGCTTTCTTT. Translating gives CATRYPDILTEAFF.

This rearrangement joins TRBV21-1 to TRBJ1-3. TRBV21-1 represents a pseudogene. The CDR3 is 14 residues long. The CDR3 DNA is TGTGCCAGCAGCTCCCGGGGCTCTGGAAACACCATATATTTT. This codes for CASSSRGSGNTIYF.

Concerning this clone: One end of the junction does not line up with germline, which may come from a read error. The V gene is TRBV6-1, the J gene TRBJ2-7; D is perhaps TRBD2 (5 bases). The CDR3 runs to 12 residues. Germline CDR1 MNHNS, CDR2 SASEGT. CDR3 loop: CASSDESWRVNF. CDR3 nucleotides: TGTGCCAGCAGTGATGAGAGTTGGCGGGTCAACTTC.

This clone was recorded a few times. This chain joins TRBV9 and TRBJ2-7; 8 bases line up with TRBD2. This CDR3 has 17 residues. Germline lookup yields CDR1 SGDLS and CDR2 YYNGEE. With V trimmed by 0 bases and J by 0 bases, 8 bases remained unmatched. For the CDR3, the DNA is TGTGCCAGCAGCGTAGGGGTTTTTGGGACTAGCTCCTACGAGCAGTACTTC. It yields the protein CASSVGVFGTSSYEQYF.

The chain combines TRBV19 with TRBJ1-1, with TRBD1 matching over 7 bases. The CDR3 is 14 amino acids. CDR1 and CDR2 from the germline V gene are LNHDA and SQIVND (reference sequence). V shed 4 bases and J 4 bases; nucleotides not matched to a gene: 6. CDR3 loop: CASSTRQGGTEAFF. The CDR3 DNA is TGTGCCAGTAGTACCCGACAGGGAGGCACTGAAGCTTTCTTT. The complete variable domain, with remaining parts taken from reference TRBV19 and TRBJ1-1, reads DGGITQSPKYLFRKEGQNVTLSCEQNLNHDAMYWYRQDPGQGLRLIYYSQIVNDFQKGDIAEGYSVSREKKESFPLTVTSAQKNPTAFYLCASSTRQGGTEAFFGQGTRLTVV.

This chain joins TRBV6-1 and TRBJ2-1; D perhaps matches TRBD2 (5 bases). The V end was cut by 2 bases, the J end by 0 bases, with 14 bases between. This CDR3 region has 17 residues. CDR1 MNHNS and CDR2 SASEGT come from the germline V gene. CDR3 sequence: CASSEKERISSYNEQFF. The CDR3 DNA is TGTGCCAGCAGTGAAAAGGAGCGGATCAGCTCCTACAATGAGCAGTTCTTC.

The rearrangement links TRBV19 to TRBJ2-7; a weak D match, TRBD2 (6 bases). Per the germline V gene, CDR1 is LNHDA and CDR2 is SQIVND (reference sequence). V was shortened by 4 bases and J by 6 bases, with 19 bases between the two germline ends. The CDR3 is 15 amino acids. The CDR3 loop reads CASSTGWRVSGEQYF. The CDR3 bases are TGTGCCAGTAGTACTGGGTGGAGGGTGAGTGGCGAGCAGTACTTC.

This CDR3 reads CASSEAPAGTDTQYF. The CDR3, as DNA: TGTGCCAGCAGTGAAGCGCCGGCAGGAACAGATACGCAGTATTTT. The gene calls are TRBV2 and TRBJ2-3; D unclear. The CDR3 is 15 amino acids. Germline V gene data show CDR1 as SNHLY and CDR2 as FYNNEI. V was cut by 0 bases and J by 3 bases, with 10 bases left in between. The whole variable domain, remainder taken from reference TRBV2 and TRBJ2-3, is EPEVTQTPSHQVTQMGQEVILRCVPISNHLYFYWYRQILGQKVEFLVSFYNNEISEKSEIFDDQFSVERPDGSNFTLKIRSTKLEDSAMYFCASSEAPAGTDTQYFGPGTRLTVL.

For the CDR3, the DNA is TGCGCCAGCAGCCAGTCTTTTAACGGAGATACGCAGTATTTT. Its protein product is CASSQSFNGDTQYF. V gene TRBV4-1 combines with J gene TRBJ2-3; D remains unclear. CDR1 is MGHRA and CDR2 is YSYEKL in the germline V gene. This CDR3 has 14 amino acids. With 3 bases removed from V and 5 bases from J, the gap between germline ends came to 12 bases.

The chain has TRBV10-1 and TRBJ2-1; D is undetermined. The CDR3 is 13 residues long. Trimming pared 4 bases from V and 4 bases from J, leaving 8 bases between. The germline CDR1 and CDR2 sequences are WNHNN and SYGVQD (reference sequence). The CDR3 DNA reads TGCGCCAGCAGTGCCCGACCTTACAATGAGCAGTTCTTC. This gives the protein CASSARPYNEQFF.

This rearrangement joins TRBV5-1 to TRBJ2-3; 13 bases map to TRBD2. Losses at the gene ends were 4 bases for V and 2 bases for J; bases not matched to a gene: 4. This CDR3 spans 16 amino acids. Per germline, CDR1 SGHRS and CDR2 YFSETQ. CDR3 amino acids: CASSLGLAGPTDTQYF. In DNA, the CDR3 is TGCGCCAGCAGCCTGGGACTAGCGGGACCCACAGATACGCAGTATTTT.

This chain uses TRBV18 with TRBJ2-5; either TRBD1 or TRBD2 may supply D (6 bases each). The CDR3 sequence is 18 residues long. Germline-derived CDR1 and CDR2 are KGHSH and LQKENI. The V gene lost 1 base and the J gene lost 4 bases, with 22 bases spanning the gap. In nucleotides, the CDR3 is TGTGCCAGCTCACCACTCCGCGGGACACCTCAAGTGGGAGAGACCCAGTACTTC. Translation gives CASSPLRGTPQVGETQYF.

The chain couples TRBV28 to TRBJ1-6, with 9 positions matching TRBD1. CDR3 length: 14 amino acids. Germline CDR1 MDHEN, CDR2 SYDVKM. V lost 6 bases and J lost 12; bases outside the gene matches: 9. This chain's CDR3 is CASSRGQGRGPLHF. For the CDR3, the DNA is TGTGCCAGCAGCCGGGGACAGGGTCGGGGACCCCTCCACTTT.

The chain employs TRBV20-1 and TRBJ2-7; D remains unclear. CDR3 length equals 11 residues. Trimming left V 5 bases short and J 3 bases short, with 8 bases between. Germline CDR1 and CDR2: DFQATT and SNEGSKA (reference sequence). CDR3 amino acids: CSASYDYEQYF. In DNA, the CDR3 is TGCAGTGCTTCATACGACTACGAGCAGTACTTC.

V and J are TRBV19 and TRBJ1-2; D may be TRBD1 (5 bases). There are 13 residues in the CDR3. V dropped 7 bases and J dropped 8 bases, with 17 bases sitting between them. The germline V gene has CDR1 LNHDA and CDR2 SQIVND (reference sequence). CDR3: CASNTPGGGGYTF. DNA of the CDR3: TGTGCCAGTAATACCCCCGGGGGAGGAGGCTACACCTTC.

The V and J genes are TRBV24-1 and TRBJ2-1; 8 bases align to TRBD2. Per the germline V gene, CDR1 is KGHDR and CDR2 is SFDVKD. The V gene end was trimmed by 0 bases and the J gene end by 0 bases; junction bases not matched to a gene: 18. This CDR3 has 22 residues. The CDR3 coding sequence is TGTGCCACCAGTGATTTGAAGACGGGACAACTTGCGGGGGGATACTCCTACAATGAGCAGTTCTTC. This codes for CATSDLKTGQLAGGYSYNEQFF.

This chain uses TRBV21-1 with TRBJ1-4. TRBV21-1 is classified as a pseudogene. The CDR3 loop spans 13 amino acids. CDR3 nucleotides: TGTGCCATTGAGCCGAGAGCTAATGAAAAACTGTTTTTT. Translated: CAIEPRANEKLFF.

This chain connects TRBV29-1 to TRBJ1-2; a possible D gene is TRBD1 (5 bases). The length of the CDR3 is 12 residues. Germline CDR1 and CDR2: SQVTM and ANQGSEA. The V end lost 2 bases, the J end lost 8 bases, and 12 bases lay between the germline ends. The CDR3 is CSVEKTGDGYTF. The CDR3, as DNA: TGCAGCGTTGAAAAAACCGGGGACGGCTACACCTTC.

The CDR3 sequence: CASSPLEGTAFF. The CDR3 region has the DNA TGTGCCAGTAGTCCCCTCGAGGGGACAGCTTTCTTT. The chain links TRBV19 to TRBJ1-1, with a weak D call TRBD1 (5 bases). From germline, CDR1 is LNHDA and CDR2 SQIVND (reference sequence). The V end was cut by 5 bases, the J end by 10 bases, with 14 bases between. The CDR3 length is 12 residues.